These 17 T cell receptor beta chains came from one sample sequenced in a study of shared clonotypes between healthy human individuals. Assay used: immunoSEQ multiplex PCR; TCRdb lists only in-frame clones, some missing. The sample shows millions of clones, roughly 94% of them seen only once. The specimen was naive CD4+ T cells sorted from blood. The subset: CD45RA+ positively selected. The source is a man aged 18 to 30 in good health.

J is TRBJ2-7 and V is TRBV18; possible D gene TRBD2, 5 bases. Trimming removed 6 bases at V and 5 bases at J, with 11 bases between. CDR1 KGHSH and CDR2 LQKENI come from the germline V gene. The CDR3 has 12 residues. Written as DNA, the CDR3 is TGTGCCAGCTCGCTCGGGGTCAACGAGCAGTACTTC. It is translated as CASSLGVNEQYF.

V gene TRBV6-1 combines with J gene TRBJ2-5; possibly TRBD1 for D (7 bases). This CDR3 is 19 amino acids long. V was clipped by 4 bases and J by 5 bases, with 29 bases between them. The germline V gene encodes CDR1 MNHNS and CDR2 SASEGT. In DNA form, the CDR3 reads TGTGCCAGCAGTGTTCCCGCCAGGGGGGATTATTTAAGGAAGGAGACCCAGTACTTC. Protein: CASSVPARGDYLRKETQYF.

The chain employs TRBV4-1 and TRBJ1-1; maybe TRBD1 (6 bases). V was pared by 1 base and J by 0 bases, with 12 bases between. CDR1 and CDR2 from the germline V gene are MGHRA and YSYEKL. The CDR3 spans 16 residues. The CDR3 loop is CASSQVAGTLNTEAFF. In nucleotides, the CDR3 is TGCGCCAGCAGCCAAGTGGCCGGGACATTGAACACTGAAGCTTTCTTT.

This clone was seen only a few times. V and J are TRBV10-3 and TRBJ1-6, with 9 bases that match TRBD1. Losses at the gene ends were 6 bases for V and 7 bases for J; bases not matched to a gene: 1. The CDR3 has 13 residues. Germline V gene data show CDR1 as ENHRY and CDR2 as SYGVKD. CDR3 coding DNA: TGTGCCATCAGACAGGGGGCAAATTCACCCCTCCACTTT. Residues: CAIRQGANSPLHF.

This clone was detected only once. J is TRBJ1-5 and V is TRBV2; no firm D call. Trimming removed 3 bases at V and 1 base at J, with 10 bases between. The length of the CDR3 is 15 residues. Per germline, CDR1 SNHLY and CDR2 FYNNEI. The chain's CDR3 is CASSDVTGSNQPQHF. For the CDR3, the DNA is TGTGCCAGCAGTGATGTCACCGGGAGCAATCAGCCCCAGCATTTT.

The CDR3 reads CAGGGGDSPLHF. In nucleotides, the CDR3 is TGTGCCGGTGGGGGTGGCGATTCACCCCTCCACTTT. The V gene is TRBV19, the J gene TRBJ1-6, with a weak D call TRBD1 (5 bases). Germline V CDR1 and CDR2: LNHDA, SQIVND (reference sequence). Trimming cost V 11 bases and J 8 bases, with 13 bases left between them. CDR3 length: 12 amino acids.

Note on this clone: Different DNA sequences within this sample yield the same CDR3. The chain couples TRBV2 to TRBJ1-5, with D unresolved. The V end lost 1 base, the J end lost 5 bases, and 3 bases lay between the germline ends. Germline loops: CDR1 SNHLY, CDR2 FYNNEI. The CDR3 has 12 amino acids. CDR3 nucleotides: TGTGCCAGCAGTGAAGGTTATCAGCCCCAGCATTTT. Residues: CASSEGYQPQHF.

The genes are TRBV5-1 and TRBJ1-3; 8 nucleotides match TRBD1. The V gene's germline CDR1 is SGHRS and CDR2 YFSETQ. CDR3 length equals 15 residues. V was clipped by 5 bases and J by 0 bases; unmatched bases: 4. CDR3 in amino acids: CASRPGTGSGNTIYF. The CDR3 coding sequence is TGCGCCAGCAGGCCAGGGACAGGCTCTGGAAACACCATATATTTT.

This clone showed up just once. The CDR3 DNA follows: TGTGCCAGCAGTTTTGGCGGGGCGTTTCCCCCAGAGACCCAGTACTTC. Protein product: CASSFGGAFPPETQYF. The V gene is TRBV28, the J gene TRBJ2-5; TRBD2 is a possible D gene (6 bases). Trimming shortened V by 3 bases and J by 4 bases, and 18 bases separated the two germline ends. CDR1 and CDR2 from the germline V gene are MDHEN and SYDVKM. This CDR3 is built from 16 residues. Full variable domain (outside the CDR3, taken from reference TRBV28 and TRBJ2-5): DVKVTQSSRYLVKRTGEKVFLECVQDMDHENMFWYRQDPGLGLRLIYFSYDVKMKEKGDIPEGYSVSREKKERFSLILESASTNQTSMYLCASSFGGAFPPETQYFGPGTRLLVL.

V and J are TRBV5-1 and TRBJ2-1, with D possibly TRBD2 on 5 matching bases. The CDR3 totals 13 residues. V gave up 3 bases and J gave up 7 bases, with 11 bases separating them. The germline CDR1 and CDR2 sequences are SGHRS and YFSETQ. CDR3 loop: CASSSEGGNEQFF. CDR3 coding DNA: TGCGCCAGCAGCTCTGAGGGCGGGAATGAGCAGTTCTTC. The full variable domain, in which reference TRBV5-1 and TRBJ2-1 provide the parts outside the CDR3, is KAGVTQTPRYLIKTRGQQVTLSCSPISGHRSVSWYQQTPGQGLQFLFEYFSETQRNKGNFPGRFSGRQFSNSRSEMNVSTLELGDSALYLCASSSEGGNEQFFGPGTRLTVL.

The chain links TRBV10-3 to TRBJ1-4; 8 positions agree with TRBD1. V lost 6 bases, J lost 8 bases, and 5 bases stayed unmatched. This CDR3 region has 13 residues. Germline CDR1 is ENHRY and CDR2 is SYGVKD. CDR3 region: CAIRGGQGEKLFF. DNA for the CDR3: TGTGCCATCAGGGGAGGACAGGGAGAAAAACTGTTTTTT.

V and J are TRBV30 and TRBJ1-3; D not resolved. This CDR3 is 15 amino acids long. V dropped 0 bases and J dropped 0 bases, with 9 bases sitting between them. Germline V gene lookup returns CDR1 GTSNPN and CDR2 SVGIG (reference sequence). The CDR3, as DNA: TGTGCCTGGAGTGTAGCGGCCCTCTCTGGAAACACCATATATTTT. Its protein product is CAWSVAALSGNTIYF.

A remark on this clone: The junction does not match germline at one end; this may be a read error. This sequence joins TRBV7-7 and TRBJ2-2; D unresolved. Germline V gene data show CDR1 as SSHAT and CDR2 as FNYEAQ (reference sequence). The CDR3 length is 14 residues. CDR3 bases: TGTGCTAGCAGCCCATGGGGTTCCACCGGGGAGCTGTTTTTT. Translated: CASSPWGSTGELFF.

About this clone: Other DNA sequences in this specimen translate into the identical CDR3. The V and J genes are TRBV6-5 and TRBJ2-5; the D is unclear. Germline-derived CDR1 and CDR2 are MNHEY and SVGAGI. The CDR3 is made up of 13 amino acids. V was shortened by 5 bases and J by 2 bases, with 9 bases between the two germline ends. Here the CDR3 reads CASSRTVQETQYF. In DNA, the CDR3 is TGTGCCAGCAGTCGGACCGTTCAAGAGACCCAGTACTTC.

V usage is TRBV5-1 and J usage is TRBJ2-2, with D tentatively TRBD1 (5 bases). V was cut by 4 bases and J by 6 bases, with 16 bases left in between. Germline CDR1 reads SGHRS; CDR2 reads YFSETQ. CDR3 size: 15 residues. Here the CDR3 reads CASSTQVTGSGELFF. DNA of the CDR3: TGCGCCAGCAGCACCCAAGTAACAGGCTCCGGGGAGCTGTTTTTT. The full variable domain, in which reference TRBV5-1 and TRBJ2-2 provide the parts outside the CDR3, is KAGVTQTPRYLIKTRGQQVTLSCSPISGHRSVSWYQQTPGQGLQFLFEYFSETQRNKGNFPGRFSGRQFSNSRSEMNVSTLELGDSALYLCASSTQVTGSGELFFGEGSRLTVL.

The chain uses TRBV5-1 and TRBJ2-2; D remains unclear. This CDR3 comprises 14 residues. Germline loops: CDR1 SGHRS, CDR2 YFSETQ. V was clipped by 4 bases and J by 5 bases, with 12 bases between them. Here the CDR3 reads CASSQDPHTGELFF. CDR3 bases: TGCGCCAGCAGCCAAGACCCGCATACCGGGGAGCTGTTTTTT.

V is TRBV2 and J is TRBJ1-1; the match to TRBD1 covers 8 bases. Per germline, CDR1 SNHLY and CDR2 FYNNEI. The CDR3 has 13 residues. The ends lost 9 bases at V and 5 bases at J; junction bases unmatched: 8. The CDR3 reads CASTTGARTEAFF. CDR3 nucleotides: TGTGCCAGTACGACAGGGGCAAGGACTGAAGCTTTCTTT.